The 2 T cell receptor beta chains presented below share a single source sample, sequenced in a study of blood T cell repertoires in COVID-19. Only in-frame clones appear in the TCRdb table, and some are missing; sequencing was by immunoSEQ multiplex PCR. The profile shows about 380,000 clones, over 65% of them singletons. Sequencing input: peripheral blood. The receptors were sampled from a human donor with acute or convalescent COVID-19. The donor label of this sample is uncertain.

The chain carries TRBV6-2 or TRBV6-3 and TRBJ2-7; 9 bases align to TRBD1. Per germline, CDR1 MNHEY and CDR2 SVGEGT. This CDR3 contains 16 residues. Losses at the gene ends were 6 bases for V and 2 bases for J; bases not matched to a gene: 11. The chain's CDR3 is CASSPLRDRDTYEQYF. The CDR3 bases are TGTGCCAGCAGCCCTCTAAGGGACAGGGATACCTACGAGCAGTACTTC.

The genes are TRBV15 and TRBJ2-3, with 13 bases identical to TRBD2. The CDR3 is 16 residues long. Germline V gene lookup returns CDR1 LNHNV and CDR2 YYDKDF (reference sequence). V lost 4 bases to trimming and J lost 4 bases; unmatched junction nucleotides: 5. In nucleotides, the CDR3 is TGTGCCACCAGCATGGGACTAGCGGGAAAGGCAGATACGCAGTATTTT. Protein sequence: CATSMGLAGKADTQYF.